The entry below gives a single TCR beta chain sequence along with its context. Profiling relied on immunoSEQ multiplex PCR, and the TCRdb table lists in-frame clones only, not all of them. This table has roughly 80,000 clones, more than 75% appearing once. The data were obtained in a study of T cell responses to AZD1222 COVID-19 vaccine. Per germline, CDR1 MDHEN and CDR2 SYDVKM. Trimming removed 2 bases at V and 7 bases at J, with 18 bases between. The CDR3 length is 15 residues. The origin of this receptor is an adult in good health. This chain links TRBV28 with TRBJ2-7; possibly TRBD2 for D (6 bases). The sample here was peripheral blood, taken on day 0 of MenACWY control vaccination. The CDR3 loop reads CASSLTDRRGLEQYF. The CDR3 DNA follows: TGTGCCAGCAGTTTAACGGATCGTCGGGGGTTAGAGCAGTACTTC.